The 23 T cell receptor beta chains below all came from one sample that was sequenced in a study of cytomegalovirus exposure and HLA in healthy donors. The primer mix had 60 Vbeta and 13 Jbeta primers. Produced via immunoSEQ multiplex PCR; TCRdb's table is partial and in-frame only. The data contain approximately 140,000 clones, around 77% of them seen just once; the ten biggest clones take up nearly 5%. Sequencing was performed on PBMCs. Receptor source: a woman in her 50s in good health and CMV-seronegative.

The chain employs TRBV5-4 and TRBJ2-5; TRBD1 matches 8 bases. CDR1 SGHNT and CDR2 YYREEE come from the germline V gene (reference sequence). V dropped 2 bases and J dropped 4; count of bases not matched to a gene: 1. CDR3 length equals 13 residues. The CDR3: CASSFTGGETQYF. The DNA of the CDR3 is TGTGCCAGCAGCTTTACAGGGGGAGAGACCCAGTACTTC.

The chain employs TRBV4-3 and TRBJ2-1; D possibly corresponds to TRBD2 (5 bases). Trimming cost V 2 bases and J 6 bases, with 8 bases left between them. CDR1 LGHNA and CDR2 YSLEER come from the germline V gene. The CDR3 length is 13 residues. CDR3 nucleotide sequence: TGCGCCAGCAGCCAACTAGCTGGCAATGAGCAGTTCTTC. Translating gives CASSQLAGNEQFF.

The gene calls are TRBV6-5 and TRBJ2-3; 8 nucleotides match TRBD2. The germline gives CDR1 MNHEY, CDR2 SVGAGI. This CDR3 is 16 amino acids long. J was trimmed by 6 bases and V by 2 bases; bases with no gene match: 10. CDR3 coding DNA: TGTGCCAGCAGTTACGCTCTAGCGGGCCCGGCCGATACGCAGTATTTT. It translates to CASSYALAGPADTQYF.

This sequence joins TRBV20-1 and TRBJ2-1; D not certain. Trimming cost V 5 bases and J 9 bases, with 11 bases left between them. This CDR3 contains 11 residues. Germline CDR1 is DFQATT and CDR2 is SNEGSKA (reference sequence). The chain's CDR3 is CSAAPPTEQFF. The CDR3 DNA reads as TGCAGTGCTGCTCCCCCTACTGAGCAGTTCTTC.

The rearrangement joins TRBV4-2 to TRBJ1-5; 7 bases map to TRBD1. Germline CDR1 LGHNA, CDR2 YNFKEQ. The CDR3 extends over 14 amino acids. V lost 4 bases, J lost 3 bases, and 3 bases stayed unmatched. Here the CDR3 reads CASSRDSTNQPQHF. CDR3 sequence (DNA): TGTGCCAGCAGCCGGGACAGCACCAATCAGCCCCAGCATTTT.

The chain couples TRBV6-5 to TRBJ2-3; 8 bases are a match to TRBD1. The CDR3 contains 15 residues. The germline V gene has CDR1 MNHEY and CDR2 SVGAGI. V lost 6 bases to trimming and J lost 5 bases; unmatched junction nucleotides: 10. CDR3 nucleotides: TGTGCCAGCAGGGGGACAGGCGTCACGGGAGATACGCAGTATTTT. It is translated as CASRGTGVTGDTQYF.

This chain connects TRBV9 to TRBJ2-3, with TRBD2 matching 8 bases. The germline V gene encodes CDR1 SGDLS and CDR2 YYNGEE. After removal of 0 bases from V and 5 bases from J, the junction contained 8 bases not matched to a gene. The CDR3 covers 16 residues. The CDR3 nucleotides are TGTGCCAGCAGCGTAGTCCTGGCGGGGGGCGTAGATACGCAGTATTTT. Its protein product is CASSVVLAGGVDTQYF. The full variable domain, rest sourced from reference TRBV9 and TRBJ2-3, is DSGVTQTPKHLITATGQRVTLRCSPRSGDLSVYWYQQSLDQGLQFLIQYYNGEERAKGNILERFSAQQFPDLHSELNLSSLELGDSALYFCASSVVLAGGVDTQYFGPGTRLTVL.

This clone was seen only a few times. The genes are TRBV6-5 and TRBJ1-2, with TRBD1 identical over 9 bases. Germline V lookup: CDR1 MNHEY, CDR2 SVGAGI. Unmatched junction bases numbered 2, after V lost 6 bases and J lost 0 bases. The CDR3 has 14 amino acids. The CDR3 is CASRGTGSNYGYTF. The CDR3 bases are TGTGCCAGCAGGGGGACAGGGTCTAACTATGGCTACACCTTC.

CDR3 protein: CSVVPHLSGNTIYF. The CDR3 DNA reads as TGCAGCGTTGTTCCACACCTCTCTGGAAACACCATATATTTT. The chain is built from TRBV29-1 and TRBJ1-3, with D uncertain. CDR1 SQVTM and CDR2 ANQGSEA come from the germline V gene. Deletions cut 4 bases from V and 0 bases from J, with 10 bases between. This CDR3 spans 14 amino acids.

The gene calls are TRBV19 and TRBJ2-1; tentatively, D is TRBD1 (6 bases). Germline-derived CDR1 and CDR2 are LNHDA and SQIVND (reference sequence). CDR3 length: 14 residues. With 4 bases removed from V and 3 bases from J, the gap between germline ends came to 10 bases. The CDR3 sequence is CASSKDSYYNEQFF. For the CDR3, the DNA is TGTGCCAGTAGTAAGGACAGCTACTACAATGAGCAGTTCTTC.

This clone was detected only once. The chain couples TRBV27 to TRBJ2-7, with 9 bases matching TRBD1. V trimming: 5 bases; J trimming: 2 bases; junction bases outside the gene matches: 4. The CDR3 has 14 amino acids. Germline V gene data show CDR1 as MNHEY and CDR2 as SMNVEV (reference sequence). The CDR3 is CASSPTGGAYEQYF. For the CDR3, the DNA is TGTGCCAGCAGTCCGACAGGGGGGGCCTACGAGCAGTACTTC.

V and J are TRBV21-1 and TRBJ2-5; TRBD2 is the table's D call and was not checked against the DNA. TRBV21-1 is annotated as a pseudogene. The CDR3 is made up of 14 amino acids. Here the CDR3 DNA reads TGTGCCAGCAGCAACGCGGGGAGGTGGGAGACCCAGTACTTC. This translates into CASSNAGRWETQYF.

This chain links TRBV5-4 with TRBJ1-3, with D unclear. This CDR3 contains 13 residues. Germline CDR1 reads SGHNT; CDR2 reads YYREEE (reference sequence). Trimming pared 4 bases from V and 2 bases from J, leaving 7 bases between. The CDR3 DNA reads TGTGCCAGCAGCCCGGTGGCTGGAAACACCATATATTTT. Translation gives CASSPVAGNTIYF.

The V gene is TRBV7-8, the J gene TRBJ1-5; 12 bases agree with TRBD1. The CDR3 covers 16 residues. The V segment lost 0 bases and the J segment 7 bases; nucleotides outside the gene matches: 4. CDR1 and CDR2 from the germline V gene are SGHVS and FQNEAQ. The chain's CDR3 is CASSLAGTGGDQPQHF. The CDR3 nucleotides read TGTGCCAGCAGCTTAGCCGGGACAGGGGGCGACCAGCCCCAGCATTTT.

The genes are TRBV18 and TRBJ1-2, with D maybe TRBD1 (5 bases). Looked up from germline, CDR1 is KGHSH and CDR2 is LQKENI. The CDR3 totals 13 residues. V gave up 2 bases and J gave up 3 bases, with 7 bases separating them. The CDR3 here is CASSPEGDYGYTF. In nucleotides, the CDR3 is TGTGCCAGCTCACCAGAAGGGGACTATGGCTACACCTTC.

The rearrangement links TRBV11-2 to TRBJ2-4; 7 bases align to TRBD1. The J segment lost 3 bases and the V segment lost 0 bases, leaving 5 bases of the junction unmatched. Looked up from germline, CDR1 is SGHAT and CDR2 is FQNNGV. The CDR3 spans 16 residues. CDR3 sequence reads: CASSLDWGQYKNIQYF. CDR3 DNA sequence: TGTGCCAGCAGCTTAGACTGGGGACAGTACAAAAACATTCAGTACTTC.

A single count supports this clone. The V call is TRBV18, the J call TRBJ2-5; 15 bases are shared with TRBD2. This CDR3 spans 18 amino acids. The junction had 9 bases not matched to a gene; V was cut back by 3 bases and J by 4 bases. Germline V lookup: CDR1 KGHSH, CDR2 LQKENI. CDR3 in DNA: TGTGCCAGCTCACCGCCCGGGACTAGCGGGGGGCTTCGAGAGACCCAGTACTTC. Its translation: CASSPPGTSGGLRETQYF.

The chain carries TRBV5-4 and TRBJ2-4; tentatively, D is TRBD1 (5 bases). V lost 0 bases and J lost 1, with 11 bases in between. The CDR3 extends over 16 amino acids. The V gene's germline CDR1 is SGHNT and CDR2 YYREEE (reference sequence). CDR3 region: CASSLAGYGAKNIQYF. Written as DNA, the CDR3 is TGTGCCAGCAGCTTGGCAGGGTACGGGGCCAAAAACATTCAGTACTTC.

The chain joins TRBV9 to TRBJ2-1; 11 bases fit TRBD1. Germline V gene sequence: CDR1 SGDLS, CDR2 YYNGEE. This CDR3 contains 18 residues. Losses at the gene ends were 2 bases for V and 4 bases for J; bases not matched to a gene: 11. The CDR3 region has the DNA TGTGCCAGCAGCGTTTCTACCGTGGACAGGGGGCATTACAATGAGCAGTTCTTC. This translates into CASSVSTVDRGHYNEQFF.

The CDR3 region has the DNA TGCGCCAGCAGCCAAGGGGGAGGCCAGCGGGAGACCCAGTACTTC. This sequence encodes CASSQGGGQRETQYF. The chain carries TRBV4-1 and TRBJ2-5, with D perhaps matching TRBD2 (6 bases). The CDR3 covers 15 residues. From germline, CDR1 is MGHRA and CDR2 YSYEKL. The ends were cut back, 1 base at V and 5 bases at J, with 14 bases in the middle.

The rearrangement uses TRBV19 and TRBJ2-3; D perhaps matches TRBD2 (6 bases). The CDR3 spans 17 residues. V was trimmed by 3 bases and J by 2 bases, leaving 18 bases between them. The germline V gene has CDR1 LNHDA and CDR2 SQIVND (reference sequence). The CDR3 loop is CASSIGREFPYTDTQYF. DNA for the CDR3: TGTGCCAGTAGTATTGGGCGGGAATTTCCTTACACAGATACGCAGTATTTT.

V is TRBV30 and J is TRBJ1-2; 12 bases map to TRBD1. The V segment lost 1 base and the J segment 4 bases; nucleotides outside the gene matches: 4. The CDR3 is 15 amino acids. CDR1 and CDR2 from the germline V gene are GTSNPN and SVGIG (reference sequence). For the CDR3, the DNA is TGTGCCTGGAGTGCGGGACAGGGGGCAGGCTATGGCTACACCTTC. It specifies CAWSAGQGAGYGYTF.

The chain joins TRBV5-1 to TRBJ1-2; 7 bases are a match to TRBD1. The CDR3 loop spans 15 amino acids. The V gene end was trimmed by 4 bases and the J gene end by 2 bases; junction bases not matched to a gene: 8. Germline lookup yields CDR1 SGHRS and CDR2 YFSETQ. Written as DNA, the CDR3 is TGCGCCAGCAGCCGGTCGGTACAGGGGAACTATGGCTACACCTTC. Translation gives CASSRSVQGNYGYTF. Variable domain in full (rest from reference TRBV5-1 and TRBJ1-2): KAGVTQTPRYLIKTRGQQVTLSCSPISGHRSVSWYQQTPGQGLQFLFEYFSETQRNKGNFPGRFSGRQFSNSRSEMNVSTLELGDSALYLCASSRSVQGNYGYTFGSGTRLTVV.